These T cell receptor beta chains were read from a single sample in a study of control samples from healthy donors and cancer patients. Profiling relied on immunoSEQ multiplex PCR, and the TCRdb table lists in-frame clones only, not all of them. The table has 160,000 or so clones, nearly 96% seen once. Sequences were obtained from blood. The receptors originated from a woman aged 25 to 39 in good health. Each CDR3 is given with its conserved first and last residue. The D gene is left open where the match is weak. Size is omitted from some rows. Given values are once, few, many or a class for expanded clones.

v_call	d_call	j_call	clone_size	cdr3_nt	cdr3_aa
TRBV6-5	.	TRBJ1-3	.	TGTGCCAGCAGACCAAGTGGAAACACCATATATTTT	CASRPSGNTIYF
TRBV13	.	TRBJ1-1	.	TGTGCCAGCAGCTTATTCCAGGGATTATGGGACACTGAAGCTTTCTTT	CASSLFQGLWDTEAFF
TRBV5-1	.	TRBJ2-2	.	TGCGCCAGCAGCTTGGAAGGTGCGAACACCGGGGAGCTGTTTTTT	CASSLEGANTGELFF
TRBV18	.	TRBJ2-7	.	TGTGCCAGCTCACCACTAAGGGAGTACGAGCAGTACTTC	CASSPLREYEQYF
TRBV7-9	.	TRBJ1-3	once	TGTGCCAGCAGTCGCCCCCAGGACTCTGGAAACACCATATATTTT	CASSRPQDSGNTIYF
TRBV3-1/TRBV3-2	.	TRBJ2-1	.	TGTGCCAGCAGCCATGCCGGGCTCTACAATGAGCAGTTCTTC	CASSHAGLYNEQFF
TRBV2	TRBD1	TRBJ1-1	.	TGTGCCAGCGTAACCCGGGACAGGGAAAACACTGAAGCTTTCTTT	CASVTRDRENTEAFF
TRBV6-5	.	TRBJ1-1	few	TGTGCCAGCAGTTACTCGGAAGGGGAATCCACTGAAGCTTTCTTT	CASSYSEGESTEAFF
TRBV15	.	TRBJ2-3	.	TGTGCCACCAGCGGACGGACTGGACCCACAGATACGCAGTATTTT	CATSGRTGPTDTQYF
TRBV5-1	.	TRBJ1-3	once	TGCGCCAGCAGCGCTACAGGGAATGGAAACACCATATATTTT	CASSATGNGNTIYF
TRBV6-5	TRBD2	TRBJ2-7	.	TGTGCCAGCTCAACCGGGACTACCTTATACGAGCAGTACTTC	CASSTGTTLYEQYF
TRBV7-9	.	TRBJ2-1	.	TGTGCCAGCAGCTTCCCGGGAGCAAATAGGTGGCAGTTCTTC	CASSFPGANRWQFF
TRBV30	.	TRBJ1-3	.	TGTGCCTGGAGTGCTGGAAACACCATATATTTT	CAWSAGNTIYF
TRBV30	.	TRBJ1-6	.	TGTGCCTGGAGTTCCGGGGGCAGTGGGGATTCACCCCTCCACTTT	CAWSSGGSGDSPLHF
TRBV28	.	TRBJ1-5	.	TGTGCCAGCAGTTTATGGGGGGATCATCAGCCCCAGCATTTT	CASSLWGDHQPQHF
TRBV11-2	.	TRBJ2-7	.	TGTGCCAGCAGCTCGACCCCTGGGGCAATAGGCGAGCAGTACTTC	CASSSTPGAIGEQYF
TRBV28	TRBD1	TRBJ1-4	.	TGTGCCAGCTTTAGGACAGGGGAGGGGGAAAAACTGTTTTTT	CASFRTGEGEKLFF
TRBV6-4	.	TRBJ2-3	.	TGTGCCAGCAGTGACAACGGGGGCACAGATACGCAGTATTTT	CASSDNGGTDTQYF
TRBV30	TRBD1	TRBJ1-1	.	TGTGCCTGGATTTCAGGGGGCAGAGGAGCTTTCTTT	CAWISGGRGAFF
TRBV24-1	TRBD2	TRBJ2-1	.	TGTGCCACTGGGACTAGCGGGCCCTACAATGAGCAGTTCTTC	CATGTSGPYNEQFF
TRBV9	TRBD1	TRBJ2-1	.	TGTGCCAGCAGCGTTGGGACAGGGGACCTCAATGAGCAGTTCTTC	CASSVGTGDLNEQFF
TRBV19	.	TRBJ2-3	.	TGTGCCAGTAGTATGGGGGGGCGTCAAGATACGCAGTATTTT	CASSMGGRQDTQYF
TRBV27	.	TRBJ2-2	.	TGTGCCAGCAGTCGGGGTCAGGGACGCGGCACCGGGGAGCTGTTTTTT	CASSRGQGRGTGELFF
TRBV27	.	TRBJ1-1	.	TGTGCCACCGGGTTACGATGGGGCACTGAAGCTTTCTTT	CATGLRWGTEAFF